The entry below describes one TCR beta chain. Its cognate antigen has yet to be identified. It has no much larger one-base neighbor in the sample; base qualities were not kept. The CDR3 has 16 amino acids, counting the end cysteine and phenylalanine. Only the CDR3 DNA stays, 48 bases, in frame from base 1. Sequences SGHNT (CDR1) and YYREEE (CDR2) are obtained from the germline V gene (reference sequence). Trimming takes 4 bases off V and 7 bases off J; junction bases not matched to a gene: 13. This entry is derived from a study of cytomegalovirus exposure and HLA in healthy donors (dated by TCRdb to about 2017). In the study overall: An earlier analysis of about 530 of the donors reported 276 Gb of sequence data and around 120 million unique TCR beta sequences obtained from around 170 million T cells. Among roughly 370 genotyped donors of the cohort, an average of roughly 240,000 unique TCR beta nucleotide sequences were sequenced per donor, about a sixth of them non-productive. Besides the first cohort of roughly 640 subjects, a separate validation cohort made up of roughly 120 different subjects was used. Using immunosequencing, the study profiled T cell repertoires from 666 subjects and related those repertoires to cytomegalovirus serostatus. An earlier analysis of approximately 580 of the donors used high-throughput TCR beta sequencing to judge whether each TCR beta V gene segment behaved as functional or pseudogenic. The study was designed to test whether signatures of past pathogen exposure could be identified by cataloging public T cell receptors. To predict cytomegalovirus infection status, the study brought together high-throughput TCR immunosequencing, statistical association of individual TCRs with disease status, and machine learning. All discovery cohort repertoires had been generated using a single sequencing platform. Approximately 300 gigabases of sequencing data and around 90 million unique TCR sequences made up an early release that covered fewer than 650 HLA-typed donors. A later analysis re-examined previously published TCR beta repertoires from just over 650 donors and added high-resolution HLA genotyping to investigate patterns of TCR occurrence. Donor age, sex, ethnicity and CMV serostatus were compiled alongside the repertoire data. Because of strong linkage in the cohort, five DR-DQ haplotypes were treated as single units for association and clustering. HLA typing covered class I and class II loci at four-digit resolution. Typing coverage differed by locus: A, B, C, DRB1 and DQB1 were typed in about 629-640 donors, DQA1 in 522, DPA1 in approximately 600, and DPB1 in just under 490. In a later genetic analysis, genome-wide SNP genotypes for 398 of the 666 donors were used, and that subset was treated as a discovery cohort. Among the roughly 390 genotyped donors, 81% belonged to the genetic ancestry cluster associated with self-reported Caucasian donors. Rather than drawing on any new phenotypic data, the later analysis identified candidate immune exposures from TCR beta sequences and the way those sequences occurred across donors.

Receptors were amplified or captured by the immunoSEQ multiplex PCR assay. For the multiplex PCR, a mixture combining 60 forward primers for TCR Vbeta segments and 13 reverse primers for TCR Jbeta segments was used. The CDR3 region of rearranged TCR beta genes was amplified from genomic DNA by a multiplex PCR assay. Amplified TCR beta libraries were sequenced as 87-base-pair reads on the Illumina HiSeq System. On the authors' methods: A later analysis counted some 74 million unique TCR beta chains across the 600 to 850 repertoires, and around 12 million of these chains were shared by at least two donors. To remove PCR and sequencing errors, raw reads were error-corrected and collapsed into unique sequences using a nearest-neighbor algorithm that merged closely related sequences. Alignment of CDR3 sequences to IMGT reference sequences was used to assign V, D and J gene segments. For a sequence to be retained, a match of at least six nucleotides was required to both a V gene segment and a J gene segment. Rearrangements were classified as productive when the CDR3 lacked stop codons and remained in frame with V and J, and all other rearrangements were classified as non-productive. Following IMGT convention, CDR3 was defined as the stretch from the second conserved V-encoded cysteine up to the conserved J-encoded phenylalanine. Sequences without an unambiguous match to a single V gene segment were excluded from the earlier analysis of about 630 of the donors. In an earlier analysis of a few hundred of the donors, V segments were called functional above 56.7% productive rearrangements and were called segregating when the between-donor standard deviation exceeded 5%. A statistical classification framework was built to diagnose cytomegalovirus status from the catalog of TCR beta chain sequences. In a later analysis, V and J genes were assigned by comparing TCR nucleotide sequences against IMGT/GENE-DB human TR gene sequences. A later analysis assigned CDR3 sequences and most-parsimonious VDJ recombination scenarios with the TCRdist pipeline. In a later analysis, each TCR beta chain was defined by its CDR3 amino acid sequence together with its V-gene family, and reads lacking a unique V-gene family were excluded. As a way to deal with suspected cross-contamination and a sequencing artifact, a later analysis dropped 450 to 600 nucleotide sequences that were highly shared and had low generation probability. For each public chain, a later analysis derived a clonal expansion index from normalized ranks of inferred template counts within each repertoire. In a later analysis, generation probabilities were computed using a VDJ recombination model fitted to out-of-frame rearrangements, and the results were checked against IGoR. A later analysis scored TCR-TCR, TCR-HLA and TCR-CMV co-occurrence with hypergeometric tests, applying a repertoire-size bias correction to TCR pairs. A later analysis estimated false discovery rates by permuting HLA or CMV assignments 20 times. In a later analysis, co-occurring TCRs were grouped using DBSCAN, with TCRdist sequence similarity added in when clustering inside HLA-allele-positive subsets. For co-occurrence clustering, repertoires with fewer than 30,000 or more than 120,000 public chains were excluded, along with 4 to 6 repertoires with anomalous nucleotide sharing. TCRdb took over this immuneACCESS table, retaining in-frame rearrangements with V and J assigned. Such tables are incomplete; in checked studies, under half of the missing clones stem from an unresolved V gene, and the remainder is unexplained. That table furnishes V, J and clone size, whereas the DNA furnished D and trimming. The sample contains around 130,000 clones, 81% of them found a single time. The ten largest clonotypes hold less than 2.5% of the sample.

The cohort consisted of 650 to 850 healthy bone marrow donors. At the time of sampling, all cohort members were nominally healthy, though unrecorded immune exposures were likely present. The donor tested CMV seronegative, placing the donor among the approximately 400 seronegative members of the cohort. A peripheral blood sample was provided by each donor, and peripheral blood mononuclear cells were used for TCR beta sequencing. Genomic DNA extraction from the blood cell samples was performed with the Qiagen DNeasy Blood Extraction Kit. General study outcomes and caveats: The authors suggested that the approach could potentially be generalized to other disease states and immunological phenotypes. While some public TCRs were present in many individuals, most TCR sequences turned up only very rarely across donors. The classifier was reported to diagnose cytomegalovirus status with high specificity and sensitivity in both the original and validation cohorts. A later genetic analysis reported fewer N-insertions in productive TCRs among donors in an Asian-associated ancestry cluster than the roughly 640-donor mean. A later analysis found that most CMV-associated TCR beta chains appeared HLA-restricted, with HLA associations seemingly driven largely by CMV exposure. In this cohort, only TCR beta chains were sequenced, and detectable features were limited by the absence of alpha or paired-chain data. Several of the top co-occurrence clusters appeared to be linked to parvovirus B19, influenza, CMV and Epstein-Barr virus, according to a later analysis. V-gene and J-gene trimming of TCR beta chains was associated with a missense DCLRE1C variant in a later genetic analysis, and the association was replicated in an independent cohort. Because the 87-base-pair reads could not distinguish some IMGT-functional V segments, including TRBV6-2 and TRBV6-3, those segments were excluded. Assigning TCR associations to individual alleles was difficult when HLA alleles, especially DR and DQ, strongly co-occurred. Compared with equally common non-associated chains, HLA-associated TCR beta chains in a later analysis were more clonally expanded and had lower generation probabilities. Because some donors lacked HLA typing at each locus, the association tests relied only on the typed subset. The earlier analysis of approximately 560 of the donors excluded seventeen rarely observed V segments, including chromosome 9 orphons, because counts were too low. A total of 150 to 200 TCR beta chains were listed by the study as associated with cytomegalovirus. In a later analysis, TCR association rates were found to vary across HLA loci, with the most associated TCRs seen for DRB1 alleles and the fewest for HLA-C alleles. A cluster of highly shared sequence variants was judged likely to represent a technical artifact of the sequencing pipeline. Correlated functional status among segregating V segments might reflect linkage disequilibrium, but an unknown experimental factor could not be ruled out. Sequencing depth was assumed to be roughly uniform across donors in the presence/absence analyses, though that assumption may not hold. In vitro tests confirmed that a few of the cytomegalovirus-associated TCR beta chains recognize cytomegalovirus antigens. The only immune exposure information available for the cohort was CMV serostatus. An earlier analysis of 587 of the donors showed that most TCR beta V segments appeared in productive rearrangements either about 87% or about 30% of the time, which broadly matched IMGT annotations. A later analysis associated 15,000 or so TCR beta sequences with specific HLA alleles at a false discovery rate of 0.05. A further reported finding was that TCR beta sequences accurately predicted the HLA-A and HLA-B alleles for most subjects in the first cohort.

This TCR was sampled from a woman between 35 and 50 years old in good health and CMV-seronegative. The receptor chain draws on TRBV5-4 and TRBJ2-3; TRBD2 matches 9 bases in the middle. Sequenced sample: PBMCs. The nucleotide sequence reads TGTGCCAGCAGCCTCGGGGTAGCGGGGGTAGGAAATACGCAGTATTTT. This sequence encodes CASSLGVAGVGNTQYF.